The 28 T cell receptor beta chains in this list originate from one sample, sequenced in a study of cytomegalovirus exposure and HLA in healthy donors. Amplification used 60 Vbeta primers and 13 Jbeta primers. Sequencing was performed with immunoSEQ multiplex PCR; in TCRdb, only in-frame clones are kept and a portion is missing. The sample lists tens of thousands of clones, 70% to 85% occurring once. Sequencing input: PBMCs. These receptors originate from a woman aged 40 to 49 in good health and CMV-seronegative.

A single count supports this clone. The chain joins TRBV10-2 to TRBJ1-3; D gene uncertain. Germline loops: CDR1 WSHSY, CDR2 SAAADI. Between the trimmed V and J ends, which lost 7 bases and 4 bases, there was a span of 17 bases. The CDR3 covers 15 residues. Written as DNA, the CDR3 is TGCGCCAGCACCCGAGTGGAGGGAACGGGAAACACCATATATTTT. It encodes CASTRVEGTGNTIYF.

The V gene is TRBV30, the J gene TRBJ2-1; D unclear. The CDR3 covers 11 residues. Trimming shortened V by 0 bases and J by 7 bases, and 4 bases separated the two germline ends. The germline V gene encodes CDR1 GTSNPN and CDR2 SVGIG (reference sequence). CDR3 sequence: CAWSVQNEQFF. The CDR3 DNA reads TGTGCCTGGAGTGTACAAAATGAGCAGTTCTTC.

The rearrangement uses TRBV5-4 and TRBJ2-1, with TRBD2 matching 11 bases. Trimming at V came to 1 base and at J to 8 bases, leaving 5 bases not matched to a gene. The CDR3 is 15 residues long. CDR1 and CDR2 (germline): SGHNT, YYREEE (reference sequence). CDR3 in DNA: TGTGCCAGCAGCTTGTTAGCGGGAGGGCGGGATGAGCAGTTCTTC. Translation: CASSLLAGGRDEQFF.

The chain links TRBV19 to TRBJ2-2; D unclear. Trimming pared 1 base from V and 5 bases from J, leaving 11 bases between. The length of the CDR3 is 15 residues. The germline V gene encodes CDR1 LNHDA and CDR2 SQIVND (reference sequence). The DNA for the CDR3 is TGTGCCAGTAGTATAGGCGGAGTTAATACCGGGGAGCTGTTTTTT. Its translation is CASSIGGVNTGELFF.

The rearrangement links TRBV21-1 to TRBJ2-1; TRBD1 was called by the table and not checked on the DNA. TRBV21-1 corresponds to a pseudogene. CDR3 size: 16 residues. CDR3 nucleotide sequence: TGTGCCAGCAGCCAAAGGGACAGGGAAGCCTACAATGAGCAGTTCTTC. It encodes CASSQRDREAYNEQFF.

This rearrangement joins TRBV19 to TRBJ1-2, with TRBD1 matching over 7 bases. Germline lookup yields CDR1 LNHDA and CDR2 SQIVND (reference sequence). The length of the CDR3 is 14 residues. V was pared by 6 bases and J by 5 bases, with 9 bases of the junction left unmatched. The CDR3 protein is CASRGQASWYGYTF. Written as DNA, the CDR3 is TGTGCCAGTAGAGGACAGGCTTCTTGGTATGGCTACACCTTC.

This clone has just one count. The V gene is TRBV28, the J gene TRBJ1-5, with a possible D match to TRBD1 (6 bases). There are 14 residues in the CDR3. V lost 3 bases, J lost 5 bases, and 11 bases lay in between. Germline CDR1 is MDHEN and CDR2 is SYDVKM. The CDR3 spells CASSFGQNYQPQHF. For the CDR3, the DNA is TGTGCCAGCAGTTTCGGACAGAACTATCAGCCCCAGCATTTT.

The rearrangement uses TRBV27 and TRBJ2-7; D is possibly TRBD2 (6 bases). V lost 8 bases and J 5 bases, leaving 10 bases between the germline ends. This CDR3 spans 11 amino acids. Germline-derived CDR1 and CDR2 are MNHEY and SMNVEV (reference sequence). CDR3 sequence (DNA): TGTGCCAGCGTGGGGGGTAACGAGCAGTACTTC. It yields the protein CASVGGNEQYF.

The chain combines TRBV28 with TRBJ2-5; the D gene is possibly TRBD1 (6 bases). The germline V and J ends were trimmed by 1 base and 2 bases, with 11 bases remaining between them. The CDR3 runs 15 residues. CDR1 is MDHEN and CDR2 is SYDVKM in the germline V gene. The CDR3 reads CASSLYSTGQETQYF. The CDR3 region has the DNA TGTGCCAGCAGTTTATACTCTACAGGGCAAGAGACCCAGTACTTC.

J is TRBJ1-2 and V is TRBV5-1; 9 nucleotides agree with TRBD1. After removal of 4 bases from V and 5 bases from J, the junction contained 9 bases not matched to a gene. The length of the CDR3 is 15 residues. From germline, CDR1 is SGHRS and CDR2 YFSETQ. DNA for the CDR3: TGCGCCAGCAGCACGAGGACAGGGGCTGTGTATGGCTACACCTTC. It translates to CASSTRTGAVYGYTF.

The chain combines TRBV6-6 with TRBJ1-1; no clear D gene. Trimming shortened V by 6 bases and J by 2 bases, and 13 bases separated the two germline ends. This CDR3 is built from 14 residues. Per germline, CDR1 MNHNY and CDR2 SVGAGI (reference sequence). The CDR3 DNA reads TGTGCCAGCAGCCCCCGACGGGGAAACACTGAAGCTTTCTTT. It translates to CASSPRRGNTEAFF.

The CDR3 coding sequence is TGTGCCAGCAGTGACGGACAGGGGGCAGATACGCAGTATTTT. Translation: CASSDGQGADTQYF. The chain couples TRBV6-4 to TRBJ2-3, with TRBD1 matching over 10 bases. V shed 2 bases, J shed 4 bases, and the junction held 0 bases outside the gene matches. Germline loops: CDR1 MRHNA, CDR2 SNTAGT. The CDR3 length is 14 residues.

Only a few counts were recorded for this clone. The chain uses TRBV5-6 and TRBJ2-5, with a possible D match to TRBD2 (5 bases). The CDR3 covers 14 residues. V was pared by 4 bases and J by 2 bases, with 12 bases between. Germline loops: CDR1 SGHDT, CDR2 YYEEEE. The CDR3: CASSPWGVQETQYF. CDR3 bases: TGTGCCAGCAGCCCCTGGGGAGTACAAGAGACCCAGTACTTC. The whole variable domain, filled in from reference TRBV5-6 and TRBJ2-5, reads DAGVTQSPTHLIKTRGQQVTLRCSPKSGHDTVSWYQQALGQGPQFIFQYYEEEERQRGNFPDRFSGHQFPNYSSELNVNALLLGDSALYLCASSPWGVQETQYFGPGTRLLVL.

The rearrangement links TRBV5-5 to TRBJ2-3, with a possible D match to TRBD1 (5 bases). V gave up 3 bases and J gave up 0 bases, with 11 bases separating them. CDR3 length: 15 residues. Germline-derived CDR1 and CDR2 are SGHKS and YYEKEE (reference sequence). The CDR3 nucleotides read TGTGCCAGCAGCTCCCAGGGATCTAGCACAGATACGCAGTATTTT. Protein product: CASSSQGSSTDTQYF.

This sequence joins TRBV7-9 and TRBJ2-1; 12 bases match TRBD1. The CDR3 has 15 amino acids. From germline, CDR1 is SEHNR and CDR2 FQNEAQ (reference sequence). V dropped 3 bases and J dropped 8; count of bases not matched to a gene: 5. CDR3 DNA sequence: TGTGCCAGCAGCTTCCGGGACAGGGGGCTTCATGAGCAGTTCTTC. It translates to CASSFRDRGLHEQFF.

This clone was recorded a few times. V and J are TRBV6-5 and TRBJ1-3; maybe TRBD1 (5 bases). The ends were cut back, 2 bases at V and 0 bases at J, with 11 bases in the middle. The CDR3 consists of 16 residues. Germline V gene sequence: CDR1 MNHEY, CDR2 SVGAGI. CDR3 nucleotide sequence: TGTGCCAGCAGTTACGCACAGGCGACCTCTGGAAACACCATATATTTT. It encodes CASSYAQATSGNTIYF.

The V gene is TRBV5-1, the J gene TRBJ2-5, with D tentatively TRBD2 (6 bases). V shed 4 bases and J shed 5 bases, with 18 bases lying between them. The CDR3 has 15 amino acids. CDR1 is SGHRS, CDR2 YFSETQ, per germline. The CDR3 spells CASSSTGGVRETQYF. In DNA, the CDR3 is TGCGCCAGCAGCAGCACCGGAGGGGTAAGGGAGACCCAGTACTTC.

The chain couples TRBV6-5 to TRBJ2-2; 7 positions match TRBD2. Germline-derived CDR1 and CDR2 are MNHEY and SVGAGI. V shed 6 bases and J 2 bases; nucleotides not matched to a gene: 3. The CDR3 length is 14 residues. CDR3 loop: CASRGGKNTGELFF. CDR3 in DNA: TGTGCCAGCAGGGGGGGGAAAAACACCGGGGAGCTGTTTTTT.

The gene calls are TRBV5-6 and TRBJ2-3, with D possibly being TRBD2 (6 bases). V was clipped by 0 bases and J by 1 base, with 12 bases between them. This CDR3 comprises 16 residues. The germline gives CDR1 SGHDT, CDR2 YYEEEE. The CDR3 sequence: CASSLGPGGGTDTQYF. The CDR3 nucleotides read TGTGCCAGCAGCTTGGGCCCTGGCGGGGGCACAGATACGCAGTATTTT.

V is TRBV30 and J is TRBJ2-7; 13 nucleotides align to TRBD2. The V segment lost 8 bases and the J segment 5 bases; nucleotides outside the gene matches: 15. This CDR3 has 16 residues. Germline V gives CDR1 GTSNPN, CDR2 SVGIG (reference sequence). CDR3 bases: TGTGCCGGGAACAGGGGGGGACTAGCGGGATTCCACGAGCAGTACTTC. As protein: CAGNRGGLAGFHEQYF.

The count of this clone is one. The CDR3 reads CASSDRGVETEAFF. The CDR3 DNA reads TGTGCCAGCAGTGACCGGGGGGTCGAAACTGAAGCTTTCTTT. The J gene is TRBJ1-1, the V gene TRBV6-4; D possibly corresponds to TRBD1 (5 bases). The length of the CDR3 is 14 residues. Germline CDR1 is MRHNA and CDR2 is SNTAGT. V lost 2 bases to trimming and J lost 5 bases, with 12 bases between them.

Only one count was recorded for this clone. This chain joins TRBV11-2 and TRBJ2-7; 10 bases fit TRBD1. Germline loops: CDR1 SGHAT, CDR2 FQNNGV. V was clipped by 5 bases and J by 5 bases; unmatched bases: 9. The CDR3 totals 15 residues. The CDR3 spells CASSQPTTGGHEQYF. The CDR3 coding sequence is TGTGCCAGCAGCCAACCGACGACAGGGGGCCACGAGCAGTACTTC. Drawing the rest from reference TRBV11-2 and TRBJ2-7, the complete variable domain is EAGVAQSPRYKIIEKRQSVAFWCNPISGHATLYWYQQILGQGPKLLIQFQNNGVVDDSQLPKDRFSAERLKGVDSTLKIQPAKLEDSAVYLCASSQPTTGGHEQYFGPGTRLTVT.

The rearrangement links TRBV10-3 to TRBJ1-1; D gene unclear. There are 14 residues in the CDR3. Germline V gene sequence: CDR1 ENHRY, CDR2 SYGVKD. Trimming took off 3 bases at V and 1 base at J, with 9 bases between the two ends. The CDR3 DNA reads TGTGCCATCAGTGAATATAACAGGAACACTGAAGCTTTCTTT. Its translation is CAISEYNRNTEAFF.

This clone was counted only a few times. This sequence joins TRBV6-1 and TRBJ1-2; 9 bases match TRBD1. J lost 7 bases, V lost 2 bases, and 5 bases had no gene match. This CDR3 region has 14 residues. The germline gives CDR1 MNHNS, CDR2 SASEGT. The CDR3 loop reads CASSELTGGSGYTF. The CDR3 DNA reads TGTGCCAGCAGTGAATTGACAGGGGGGTCTGGCTACACCTTC.

The genes are TRBV15 and TRBJ2-3, with 8 bases aligning to TRBD2. The J segment lost 3 bases and the V segment lost 5 bases, leaving 10 bases of the junction unmatched. The CDR3 length is 16 residues. Germline V lookup: CDR1 LNHNV, CDR2 YYDKDF (reference sequence). The CDR3 DNA sequence: TGTGCCACCAGCCCACGTCCCGGGACTAGTACAGATACGCAGTATTTT. Residues: CATSPRPGTSTDTQYF.

The rearrangement joins TRBV5-1 to TRBJ2-7; D may be TRBD2 (6 bases). CDR3 length equals 15 residues. Between the trimmed V and J ends, which lost 0 bases and 3 bases, there was a span of 13 bases. Germline V CDR1 and CDR2: SGHRS, YFSETQ. The CDR3 reads CASSLGHPTSYEQYF. The DNA for the CDR3 is TGCGCCAGCAGCTTGGGCCACCCGACTAGCTACGAGCAGTACTTC.

Only a few counts were recorded for this clone. This sequence joins TRBV4-1 and TRBJ1-6; D is undetermined. Germline V gives CDR1 MGHRA, CDR2 YSYEKL. This CDR3 comprises 19 residues. Trimming took off 0 bases at V and 7 bases at J, with 22 bases between the two ends. CDR3 residues: CASSQDLFGLNRRNSPLHF. CDR3 bases: TGCGCCAGCAGCCAAGATTTGTTTGGTTTGAACAGACGAAATTCACCCCTCCACTTT.

This chain connects TRBV27 to TRBJ2-7; 9 bases match TRBD1. The CDR3 loop spans 13 amino acids. CDR1 is MNHEY, CDR2 SMNVEV, per germline (reference sequence). Trimming removed 5 bases from V and 5 bases from J; junction bases left unmatched: 4. The CDR3 region has the DNA TGTGCCAGCAGTCATGACAGGGGGGACGAGCAGTACTTC. Its translation: CASSHDRGDEQYF.